The entry below describes one TCR beta chain. Its specificity is not known. Between the trimmed V and J ends, which lost 7 bases and 7 bases, there was a span of 14 bases. The germline V gene encodes CDR1 SQVTM and CDR2 ANQGSEA. The CDR3 runs to 12 residues. This entry is derived from a study of cytomegalovirus exposure and HLA in healthy donors. Study-level points and caveats: An assumption of roughly uniform sequencing depth across donors underlay the presence/absence analyses. For TCR beta chains, V- and J-gene trimming was later linked to a missense DCLRE1C variant. Highly shared sequence variants in one cluster were likely a sequencing artifact.

Vbeta (60) and Jbeta (13) primers were used in the PCR. Using immunoSEQ multiplex PCR, the repertoire was profiled, and TCRdb retains in-frame clones only, with some absent. The table shows over 100,000 clones, with about 62% occurring only once. The sequence was collected from a woman aged 40 to 50 in good health and CMV-seropositive. The rearrangement links TRBV29-1 to TRBJ2-1; TRBD1 might be the D (7 bases). Sequencing was carried out using PBMCs. CDR3: CSDRQGGNEQFF. CDR3 bases: TGCAGCGACCGACAGGGAGGTAATGAGCAGTTCTTC.